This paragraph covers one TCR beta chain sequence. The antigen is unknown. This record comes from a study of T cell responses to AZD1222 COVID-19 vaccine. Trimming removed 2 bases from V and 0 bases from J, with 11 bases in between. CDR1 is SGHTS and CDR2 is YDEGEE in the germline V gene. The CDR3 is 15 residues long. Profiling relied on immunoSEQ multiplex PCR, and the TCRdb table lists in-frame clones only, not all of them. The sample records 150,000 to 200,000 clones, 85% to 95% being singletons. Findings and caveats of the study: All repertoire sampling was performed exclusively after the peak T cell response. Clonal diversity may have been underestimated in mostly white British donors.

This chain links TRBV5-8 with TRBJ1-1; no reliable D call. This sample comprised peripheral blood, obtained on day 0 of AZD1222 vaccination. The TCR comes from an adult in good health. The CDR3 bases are TGTGCCAGCAGCTTTACCAGGAGTATGAACACTGAAGCTTTCTTT. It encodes CASSFTRSMNTEAFF.